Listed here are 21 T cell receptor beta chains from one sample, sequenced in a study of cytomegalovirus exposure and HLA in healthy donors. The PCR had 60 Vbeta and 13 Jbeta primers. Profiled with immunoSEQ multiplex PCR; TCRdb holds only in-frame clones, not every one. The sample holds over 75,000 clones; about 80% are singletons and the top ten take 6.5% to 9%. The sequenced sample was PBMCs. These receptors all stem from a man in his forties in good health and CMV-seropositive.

The CDR3 loop reads CAISGQGSNTEAFF. The CDR3 DNA sequence: TGTGCCATCAGTGGACAGGGTTCGAACACTGAAGCTTTCTTT. The chain couples TRBV10-3 to TRBJ1-1; TRBD1 agrees at 7 bases. J was trimmed by 1 base and V by 4 bases; bases with no gene match: 3. The V gene's germline CDR1 is ENHRY and CDR2 SYGVKD. CDR3 length equals 14 residues.

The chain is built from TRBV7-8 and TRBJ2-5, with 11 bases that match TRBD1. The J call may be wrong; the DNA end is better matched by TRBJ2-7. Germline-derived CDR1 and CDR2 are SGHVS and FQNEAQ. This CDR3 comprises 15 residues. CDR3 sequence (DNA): TGTGCCAGCAGCTCCGGGACAGGGGGCTCCTACGAGCAGTACTTC. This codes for CASSSGTGGSYEQYF.

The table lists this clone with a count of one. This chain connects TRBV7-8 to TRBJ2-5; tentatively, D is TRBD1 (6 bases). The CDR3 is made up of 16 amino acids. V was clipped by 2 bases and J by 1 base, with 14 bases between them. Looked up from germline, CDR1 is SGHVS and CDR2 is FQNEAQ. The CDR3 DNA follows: TGTGCCAGCAGCTTAAGGCCCGGGACACGCCAAGAGACCCAGTACTTC. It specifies CASSLRPGTRQETQYF.

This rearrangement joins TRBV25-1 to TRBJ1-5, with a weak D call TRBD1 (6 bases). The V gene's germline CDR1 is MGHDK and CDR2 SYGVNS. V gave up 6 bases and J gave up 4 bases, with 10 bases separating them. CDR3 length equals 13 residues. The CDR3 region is CASSQGSNQPQHF. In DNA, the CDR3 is TGTGCCAGCAGCCAGGGGAGTAATCAGCCCCAGCATTTT.

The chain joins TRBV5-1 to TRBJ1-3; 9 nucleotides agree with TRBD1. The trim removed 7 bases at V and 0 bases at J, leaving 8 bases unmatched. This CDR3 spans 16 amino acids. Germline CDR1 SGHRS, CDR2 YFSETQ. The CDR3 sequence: CASQGQGFSSGNTIYF. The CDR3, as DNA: TGCGCCAGCCAAGGACAGGGGTTCAGCTCTGGAAACACCATATATTTT.

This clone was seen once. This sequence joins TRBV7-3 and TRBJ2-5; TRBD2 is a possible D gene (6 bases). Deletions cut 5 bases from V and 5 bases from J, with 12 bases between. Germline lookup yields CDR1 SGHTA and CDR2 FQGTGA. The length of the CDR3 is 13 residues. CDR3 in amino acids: CASSQRVRETQYF. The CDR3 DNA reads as TGTGCCAGCAGCCAGCGGGTTCGGGAGACCCAGTACTTC.

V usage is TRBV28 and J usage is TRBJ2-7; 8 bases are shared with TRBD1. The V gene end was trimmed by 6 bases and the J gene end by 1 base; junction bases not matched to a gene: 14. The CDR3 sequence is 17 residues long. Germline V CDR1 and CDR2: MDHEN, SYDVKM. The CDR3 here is CASSLPRGTGDSYEQYF. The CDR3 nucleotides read TGTGCCAGCAGCTTGCCCCGGGGGACAGGCGATTCCTACGAGCAGTACTTC. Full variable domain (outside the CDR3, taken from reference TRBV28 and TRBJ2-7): DVKVTQSSRYLVKRTGEKVFLECVQDMDHENMFWYRQDPGLGLRLIYFSYDVKMKEKGDIPEGYSVSREKKERFSLILESASTNQTSMYLCASSLPRGTGDSYEQYFGPGTRLTVT.

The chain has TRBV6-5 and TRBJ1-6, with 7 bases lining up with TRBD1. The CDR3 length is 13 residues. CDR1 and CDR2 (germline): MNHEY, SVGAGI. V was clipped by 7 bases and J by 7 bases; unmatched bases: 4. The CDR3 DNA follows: TGTGCCAGCAAGGGGACAGTGAATTCACCCCTCCACTTT. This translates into CASKGTVNSPLHF.

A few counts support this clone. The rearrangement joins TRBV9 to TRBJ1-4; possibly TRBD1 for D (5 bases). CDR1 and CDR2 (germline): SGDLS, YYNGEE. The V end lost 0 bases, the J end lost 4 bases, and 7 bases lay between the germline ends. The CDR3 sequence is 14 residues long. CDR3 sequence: CASSVEGRNEKLFF. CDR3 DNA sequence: TGTGCCAGCAGCGTAGAGGGGCGTAATGAAAAACTGTTTTTT.

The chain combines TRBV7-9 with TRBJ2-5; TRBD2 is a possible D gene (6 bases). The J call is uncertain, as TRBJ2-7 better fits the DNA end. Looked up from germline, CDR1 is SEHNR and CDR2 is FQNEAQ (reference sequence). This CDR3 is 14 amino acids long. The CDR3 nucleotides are TGTGCCAGCAGCCCCGCCGGGAGCTCCTACGAGCAGTACTTC. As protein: CASSPAGSSYEQYF.

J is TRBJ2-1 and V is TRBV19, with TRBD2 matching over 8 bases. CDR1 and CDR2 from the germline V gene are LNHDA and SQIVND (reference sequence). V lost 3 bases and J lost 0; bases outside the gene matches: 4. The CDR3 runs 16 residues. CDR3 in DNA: TGTGCCAGTAGTATGGTTAGCGGGATCTCCTACAATGAGCAGTTCTTC. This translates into CASSMVSGISYNEQFF. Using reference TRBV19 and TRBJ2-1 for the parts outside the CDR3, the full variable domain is DGGITQSPKYLFRKEGQNVTLSCEQNLNHDAMYWYRQDPGQGLRLIYYSQIVNDFQKGDIAEGYSVSREKKESFPLTVTSAQKNPTAFYLCASSMVSGISYNEQFFGPGTRLTVL.

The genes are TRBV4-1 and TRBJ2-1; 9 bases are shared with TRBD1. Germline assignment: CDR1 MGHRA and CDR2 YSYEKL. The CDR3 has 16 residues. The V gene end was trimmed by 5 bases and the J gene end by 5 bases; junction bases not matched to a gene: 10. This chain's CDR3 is CASSKIPGQGHNEQFF. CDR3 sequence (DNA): TGCGCCAGCAGCAAAATTCCGGGACAGGGTCACAATGAGCAGTTCTTC.

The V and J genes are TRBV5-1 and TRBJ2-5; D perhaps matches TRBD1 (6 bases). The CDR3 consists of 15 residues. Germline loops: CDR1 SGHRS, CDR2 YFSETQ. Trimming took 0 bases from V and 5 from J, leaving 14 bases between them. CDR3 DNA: TGCGCCAGCAGCTTGGGGGCAGGGGCAAGGGAGACCCAGTACTTC. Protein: CASSLGAGARETQYF.

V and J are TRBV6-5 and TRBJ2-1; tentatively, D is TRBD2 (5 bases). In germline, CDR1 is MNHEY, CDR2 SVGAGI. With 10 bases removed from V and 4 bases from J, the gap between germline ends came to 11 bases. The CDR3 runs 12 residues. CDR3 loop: CATRTAYNEQFF. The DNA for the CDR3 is TGTGCCACACGGACTGCTTACAATGAGCAGTTCTTC.

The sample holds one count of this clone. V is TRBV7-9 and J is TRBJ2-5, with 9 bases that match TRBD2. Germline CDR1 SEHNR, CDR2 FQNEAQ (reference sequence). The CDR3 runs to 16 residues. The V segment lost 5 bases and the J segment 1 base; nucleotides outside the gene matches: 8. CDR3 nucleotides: TGTGCCAGCAGCAACGAAGGGACTAGCCCCCAAGAGACCCAGTACTTC. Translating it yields CASSNEGTSPQETQYF.

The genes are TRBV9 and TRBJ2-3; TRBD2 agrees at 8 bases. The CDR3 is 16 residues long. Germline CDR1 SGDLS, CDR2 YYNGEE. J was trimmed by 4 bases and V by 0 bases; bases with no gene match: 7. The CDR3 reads CASSVGGLAWSDTQYF. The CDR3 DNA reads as TGTGCCAGCAGCGTAGGAGGACTAGCTTGGTCAGATACGCAGTATTTT.

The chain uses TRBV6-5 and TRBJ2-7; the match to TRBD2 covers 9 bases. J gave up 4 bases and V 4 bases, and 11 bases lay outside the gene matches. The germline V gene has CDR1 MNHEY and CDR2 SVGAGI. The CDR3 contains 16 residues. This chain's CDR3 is CASSFGRGGAGYEQYF. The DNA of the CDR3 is TGTGCCAGCAGTTTTGGGCGGGGGGGCGCAGGTTACGAGCAGTACTTC.

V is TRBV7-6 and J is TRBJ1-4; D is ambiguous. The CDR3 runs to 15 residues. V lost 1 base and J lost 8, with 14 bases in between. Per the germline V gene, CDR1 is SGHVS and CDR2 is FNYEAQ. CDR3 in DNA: TGTGCCAGCAGCTTAGGGGCGGCGACGGGGGAAAAACTGTTTTTT. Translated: CASSLGAATGEKLFF.

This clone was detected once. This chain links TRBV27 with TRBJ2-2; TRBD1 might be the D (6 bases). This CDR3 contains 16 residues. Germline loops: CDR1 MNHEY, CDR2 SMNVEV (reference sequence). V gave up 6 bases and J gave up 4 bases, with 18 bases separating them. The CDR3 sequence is CASSVTTGSATGELFF. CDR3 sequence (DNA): TGTGCCAGCAGCGTCACAACAGGGTCGGCCACCGGGGAGCTGTTTTTT.

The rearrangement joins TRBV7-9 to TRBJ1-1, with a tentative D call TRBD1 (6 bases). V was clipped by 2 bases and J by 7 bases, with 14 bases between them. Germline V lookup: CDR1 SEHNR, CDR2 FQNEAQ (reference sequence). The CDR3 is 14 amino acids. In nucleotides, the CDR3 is TGTGCCAGCAGCTTAAGCGGACAGAGAGTTGAAGCTTTCTTT. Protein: CASSLSGQRVEAFF.

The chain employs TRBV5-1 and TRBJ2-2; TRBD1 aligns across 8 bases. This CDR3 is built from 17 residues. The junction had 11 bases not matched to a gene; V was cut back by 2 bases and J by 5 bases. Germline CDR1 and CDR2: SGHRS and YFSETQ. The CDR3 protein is CASSLSLRGQGTGELFF. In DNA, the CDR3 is TGCGCCAGCAGCTTAAGTCTCCGCGGACAGGGTACCGGGGAGCTGTTTTTT. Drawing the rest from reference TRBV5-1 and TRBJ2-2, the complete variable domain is KAGVTQTPRYLIKTRGQQVTLSCSPISGHRSVSWYQQTPGQGLQFLFEYFSETQRNKGNFPGRFSGRQFSNSRSEMNVSTLELGDSALYLCASSLSLRGQGTGELFFGEGSRLTVL.